This TCR beta chain was sequenced in a study of CD8 T cells in ankylosing spondylitis (TCRdb year 2017). Describing the broader study: The study profiled T cell receptor beta repertoires in healthy donors and ankylosing spondylitis patients to find disease-linked TCR variants. The full study cohort comprised around 23 ankylosing spondylitis patients and 110 or so healthy donors. Peripheral blood was sampled, and synovial fluid was additionally collected from ankylosing spondylitis patients.

What the study reported, not specific to this receptor: A TCR beta motif made up of several highly homologous amino acid variants appeared to be characteristic of blood from ankylosing spondylitis patients. A CD8+ phenotype was shown by the disease-linked clones, which were found at relatively low frequencies in peripheral blood. Some TCR beta motif variants had previously been reported in synovial fluid and blood of reactive arthritis patients, which suggested common disease-initiation mechanisms. The disease-linked clones were reported as significantly enriched in matched synovial fluid samples from ankylosing spondylitis patients.

A word on this clonotype: This clone's antigen is unknown. No base quality values were provided; no much bigger clone lies one nucleotide off.

From the cysteine up to the phenylalanine, the CDR3 has a length of 17 residues. The CDR3 DNA has 51 bases and is translated from base 1. A distance of 17 bases separates the germline ends of V and J, which lose 4 bases and 1 base respectively. The germline V gene provides CDR1 LGHNA and CDR2 YNFKEQ. Data came from an Illumina HiSeq 2500. Quantitative 5'-RACE with molecular barcodes was used to prepare TCR beta libraries. The paper's processing steps were these. To identify disease-linked TCR variants, a new computational method was used, one built on a probabilistic model of VDJ rearrangement. TCRdb redid the processing of the public reads, applying fastp at Q25 and MiXCR, and retained in-frame beta chains. Under each unique CDR3 protein, matching rows form one entry showing the most common genes and DNA. TCRdb assigned the V and J calls; the authors' analysis was not used. This sample is represented by around 480,000 distinct CDR3 sequences; more than 15% of them were singletons. The top ten hold approximately 0.93% of the sample.

This receptor chain uses TRBV4-2 and TRBJ1-3; a tentative D match to TRBD1 spans 5 bases. Sequenced material: blood, either unsorted or a sorted T cell fraction (not recorded which). The TCR originated in a male donor with ankylosing spondylitis. The CDR3 has the sequence CASSRLRDGSSGNTIYF. The nucleotide sequence reads as follows: TGTGCCAGCAGCCGCCTACGGGACGGATCATCTGGAAACACCATATATTTT.